The 13 T cell receptor beta chains listed next were all sequenced from one sample in a study of T-cell reconstitution after alpha-beta-depleted transplantation in children. Unique molecular identifiers were incorporated into the prepared TCRbeta library. TCRdb recomputed calls from the PCR reads with MiXCR, one row per CDR3 protein. The sample records under 300,000 distinct CDR3 sequences, under 14% being singletons. The material sequenced was peripheral blood, taken 180 days after TCRalphabeta/CD19-depleted stem cell transplant. These receptors all come from a male patient aged 2-9 years who had a stem cell transplant for chronic granulomatous disease, so the T cells may come from the graft donor.

This clonotype was counted many times. The chain links TRBV27 to TRBJ2-7; no definite D call. Trimming took off 5 bases at V and 4 bases at J, with 15 bases between the two ends. CDR1 and CDR2 (germline): MNHEY, SMNVEV (reference sequence). CDR3 length: 14 residues. For the CDR3, the DNA is TGTGCCAGCAGTCCCAAAGAGGAAAGTTACGAGCAGTACTTC. It encodes CASSPKEESYEQYF.

This clonotype showed up many times. The chain joins TRBV6-2 or TRBV6-3 to TRBJ2-1, with 9 bases that match TRBD2. The junction had 5 bases not matched to a gene; V was cut back by 6 bases and J by 5 bases. This CDR3 has 14 amino acids. Germline CDR1 and CDR2: MNHEY and SVGEGT. Written as DNA, the CDR3 is TGTGCCAGCAGACTTAGCGGGAGTAACAATGAGCAGTTCTTC. It encodes CASRLSGSNNEQFF.

With regard to this clonotype: An end of the junction differs from the germline gene, which may be a read error. This chain joins TRBV19 and TRBJ1-5; TRBD1 agrees at 8 bases. Germline-derived CDR1 and CDR2 are LNHDA and SQIVND (reference sequence). CDR3 length: 18 residues. The CDR3 bases are TGTGCCAGTAGTGATCGACAGGGGAGCGGCTCCAGCAATCATCCCCAGCATTTT. This sequence encodes CASSDRQGSGSSNHPQHF.

Notes on this clonotype: A read error may explain this, as a much larger clone is one base away. The gene calls are TRBV12-3 or TRBV12-4 and TRBJ1-5; D is undetermined. The V and J ends lost 5 bases and 5 bases respectively, with 13 bases between them. This CDR3 has 14 amino acids. In nucleotides, the CDR3 is TGTGCCAGCAGTGACAAGACTTGGGATCAGCCCCAGCATTTT. The encoded protein is CASSDKTWDQPQHF.

In this sample, this clonotype turned up many times. The chain recombines TRBV28 with TRBJ1-4, with a weak D call TRBD1 (5 bases). V gave up 3 bases and J gave up 7 bases, with 9 bases separating them. CDR1 and CDR2 (germline): MDHEN, SYDVKM. The CDR3 covers 13 residues. The DNA of the CDR3 is TGTGCCAGCAGTTTCTTGGGGGGTGAAAAACTGTTTTTT. Translated, it gives CASSFLGGEKLFF.

There are many counts of this clonotype. The V and J genes are TRBV29-1 and TRBJ2-3; 10 bases are shared with TRBD1. V was clipped by 3 bases and J by 4 bases; unmatched bases: 7. The CDR3 has 15 residues. Germline CDR1 SQVTM, CDR2 ANQGSEA. The CDR3 is CSVDEGQGFPDTQYF. In DNA, the CDR3 is TGCAGCGTTGACGAGGGACAGGGGTTCCCAGATACGCAGTATTTT.

The table lists this clonotype with many counts. V usage is TRBV11-1 and J usage is TRBJ1-3; D may be TRBD1 (5 bases). This CDR3 is 19 amino acids long. Looked up from germline, CDR1 is SGHAT and CDR2 is FQDESV (reference sequence). V shed 6 bases and J shed 0 bases, with 24 bases lying between them. CDR3 nucleotide sequence: TGTGCCAGCAGGCATCAACGCGGGGACCCAAACCACTCTGGAAACACCATATATTTT. Its translation: CASRHQRGDPNHSGNTIYF. Variable domain in full (rest from reference TRBV11-1 and TRBJ1-3): EAEVAQSPRYKITEKSQAVAFWCDPISGHATLYWYRQILGQGPELLVQFQDESVVDDSQLPKDRFSAERLKGVDSTLKIQPAELGDSAMYLCASRHQRGDPNHSGNTIYFGEGSWLTVV.

This clonotype was seen repeatedly, ten times or more. The V gene is TRBV5-1, the J gene TRBJ2-5, with TRBD1 matching over 7 bases. V lost 0 bases to trimming and J lost 3 bases; unmatched junction nucleotides: 2. The CDR3 loop spans 14 amino acids. CDR1 is SGHRS, CDR2 YFSETQ, per germline. CDR3 region: CASSLAGTEETQYF. The CDR3 DNA reads as TGCGCCAGCAGCTTGGCCGGGACAGAAGAGACCCAGTACTTC.

At least ten counts were recorded for this clonotype. The chain uses TRBV20-1 and TRBJ2-2, with 13 bases that match TRBD2. Germline V gene data show CDR1 as DFQATT and CDR2 as SNEGSKA (reference sequence). Trimming removed 7 bases from V and 0 bases from J; junction bases left unmatched: 17. The CDR3 is made up of 20 amino acids. The DNA of the CDR3 is TGCAGTGTTATGGCCGGAGATACCGGGACTAGCGGGACGAACACCGGGGAGCTGTTTTTT. It translates to CSVMAGDTGTSGTNTGELFF.

This clonotype was observed many times. The chain's CDR3 is CASTWHISDGNSPLHF. The CDR3 DNA is TGCGCCAGCACTTGGCATATATCTGACGGAAATTCACCCCTCCACTTT. This rearrangement joins TRBV5-1 to TRBJ1-6, with D hard to call. CDR3 size: 16 residues. The V gene lost 6 bases and the J gene lost 7 bases, with 20 bases spanning the gap. The germline CDR1 and CDR2 sequences are SGHRS and YFSETQ. Together with reference TRBV5-1 and TRBJ1-6, the CDR3 gives the full variable domain: KAGVTQTPRYLIKTRGQQVTLSCSPISGHRSVSWYQQTPGQGLQFLFEYFSETQRNKGNFPGRFSGRQFSNSRSEMNVSTLELGDSALYLCASTWHISDGNSPLHFGNGTRLTVT.

This clonotype appeared many times. This sequence joins TRBV23-1 and TRBJ1-5, with TRBD1 matching 7 bases. TRBV23-1 has ORF status, its function being uncertain. This CDR3 spans 15 amino acids. The V and J ends lost 3 bases and 7 bases, in that order; junction bases with no gene match: 9. The CDR3 is CASSHPTGVRQPQHF. The CDR3 DNA follows: TGCGCCAGCAGTCACCCAACAGGGGTTCGACAGCCCCAGCATTTT.

This clonotype appeared many times. The genes are TRBV29-1 and TRBJ2-7; D may be TRBD2 (6 bases). Germline V gene lookup returns CDR1 SQVTM and CDR2 ANQGSEA. Trimming cost V 5 bases and J 5 bases, with 10 bases left between them. The CDR3 is 11 amino acids. CDR3 in DNA: TGCAGCGTTACCCGGGGGAACGAGCAGTACTTC. This sequence encodes CSVTRGNEQYF.

This clonotype was detected ten times or more. The V and J genes are TRBV7-2 and TRBJ2-1; D perhaps matches TRBD2 (6 bases). The V gene lost 5 bases and the J gene lost 5 bases, with 13 bases spanning the gap. The germline V gene encodes CDR1 SGHTA and CDR2 FQGNSA. The CDR3 loop spans 14 amino acids. The CDR3 DNA reads as TGTGCCAGCAGCGCCGGGACTGGTAACAATGAGCAGTTCTTC. It encodes CASSAGTGNNEQFF.